The entry below describes one T cell receptor beta chain. Its antigen is still unknown. This entry belongs to a study of T-cell reconstitution after alpha-beta-depleted transplantation in children. Unique molecular identifiers were used to barcode this TCRbeta library. In TCRdb, the PCR reads were re-called with MiXCR into one record per CDR3 protein. Of hundreds of thousands of distinct CDR3 sequences listed, roughly 17% are singletons. The CDR3 loop spans 14 amino acids. The V gene end was trimmed by 5 bases and the J gene end by 8 bases; junction bases not matched to a gene: 8. CDR1 LNHNV and CDR2 YYDKDF come from the germline V gene (reference sequence). Points from the study as a whole: Several hundred graft clones that had expanded were reportedly the source of alpha-beta T cells about two months after transplant. A year post-transplant, T-cell counts and diversity derived mostly from newly produced T cells. Where some patients showed high TCRbeta diversity at day 60, it came from recipient T cells and thymic progenitors that had survived.

The chain recombines TRBV15 with TRBJ1-4, with 7 bases aligning to TRBD1. Sequencing used PBMCs, mostly from graft donor cells, obtained 360 days after TCRalphabeta/CD19-depleted stem cell transplant. The TCR sequence derives from a boy less than two years old who had a stem cell transplant for Wiskott-Aldrich syndrome, so the T cells may come from the graft donor. The CDR3 here is CATSLGQIREKLFF. In nucleotides, the CDR3 is TGTGCCACCAGCTTGGGACAGATAAGAGAAAAACTGTTTTTT.